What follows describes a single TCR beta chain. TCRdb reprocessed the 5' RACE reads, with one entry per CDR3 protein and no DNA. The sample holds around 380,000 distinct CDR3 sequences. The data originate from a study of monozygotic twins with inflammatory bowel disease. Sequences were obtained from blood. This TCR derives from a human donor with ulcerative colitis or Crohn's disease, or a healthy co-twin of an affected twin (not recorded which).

This chain's CDR3 is CASSFGRATYEQYF. The J gene is TRBJ2-7, the V gene TRBV5-8; absent DNA, TCRdb's TRBD2 call cannot be checked. The germline CDR1 and CDR2 sequences are SGHTS and YDEGEE. The CDR3 contains 14 residues.